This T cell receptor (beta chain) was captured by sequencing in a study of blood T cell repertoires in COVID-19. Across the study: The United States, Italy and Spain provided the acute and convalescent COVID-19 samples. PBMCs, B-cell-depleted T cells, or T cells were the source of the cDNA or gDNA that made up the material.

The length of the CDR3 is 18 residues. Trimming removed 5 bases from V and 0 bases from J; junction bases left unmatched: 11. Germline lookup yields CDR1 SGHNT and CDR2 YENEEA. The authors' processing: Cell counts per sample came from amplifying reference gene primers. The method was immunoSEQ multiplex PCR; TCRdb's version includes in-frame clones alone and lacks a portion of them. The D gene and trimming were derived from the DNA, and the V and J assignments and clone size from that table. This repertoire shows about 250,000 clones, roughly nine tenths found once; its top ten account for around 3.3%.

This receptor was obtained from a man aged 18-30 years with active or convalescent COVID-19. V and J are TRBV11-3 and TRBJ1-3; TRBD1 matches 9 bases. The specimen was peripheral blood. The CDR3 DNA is TGTGCCAGCAGCCCGGGACAGGGAAAGGCGAGCTCTGGAAACACCATATATTTT. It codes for CASSPGQGKASSGNTIYF.